One sample yielded the 8 T cell receptor beta chains listed below, sequenced in a study of blood T cell repertoires in COVID-19. The table came from immunoSEQ multiplex PCR; TCRdb's copy has only in-frame clones and leaves some out. The data hold over 250,000 clones, with approximately 79% observed a single time. The specimen sequenced was PBMCs or T cells enriched from blood (not recorded which). These receptors all come from a man aged 25 to 40 with acute COVID-19.

This clone appeared once. The gene calls are TRBV18 and TRBJ2-5, with D hard to call. Trimming took off 3 bases at V and 5 bases at J, with 13 bases between the two ends. Germline V CDR1 and CDR2: KGHSH, LQKENI. CDR3 length equals 14 residues. The CDR3 is CASSPTTVVETQYF. The CDR3 DNA reads as TGTGCCAGCTCACCTACTACCGTGGTGGAGACCCAGTACTTC.

To note about this clone: This may arise from a read error, as a much more abundant clone is one base away. The chain employs TRBV29-1 and TRBJ2-2; possibly TRBD2 for D (7 bases). This CDR3 spans 11 amino acids. Germline V gene lookup returns CDR1 SQVTM and CDR2 ANQGSEA. The CDR3 region has the DNA TGCAGTGGGGGGGACACCAGGGAGCTGTTTTTT. Translation: CSGGDTRELFF.

V usage is TRBV6-5 and J usage is TRBJ1-3; unclear D gene. V lost 9 bases to trimming and J lost 2 bases, with 14 bases between them. This CDR3 spans 14 amino acids. Germline V gives CDR1 MNHEY, CDR2 SVGAGI. DNA for the CDR3: TGTGCCAGTGGAACACCAGGTCCTGGAAACACCATATATTTT. Translation: CASGTPGPGNTIYF.

The chain joins TRBV6-5 to TRBJ1-3; 9 positions agree with TRBD1. The ends lost 2 bases at V and 1 base at J; junction bases unmatched: 0. The germline CDR1 and CDR2 sequences are MNHEY and SVGAGI. This CDR3 spans 15 amino acids. For the CDR3, the DNA is TGTGCCAGCAGTTACGGGACAGGGTCTGGAAACACCATATATTTT. Its protein is CASSYGTGSGNTIYF.

This clone was detected a few times. The chain joins TRBV7-2 to TRBJ2-6; D is perhaps TRBD1 (6 bases). In germline, CDR1 is SGHTA, CDR2 FQGNSA. The CDR3 is 15 residues long. The ends were cut back, 2 bases at V and 6 bases at J, with 11 bases in the middle. The CDR3 reads CASSLTRGQANVLTF. CDR3 bases: TGTGCCAGCAGCTTAACACGGGGACAGGCCAACGTCCTGACTTTC.

In its sample, this clone was seen a few times. The rearrangement uses TRBV7-8 and TRBJ1-1; D unresolved. Deletions cut 5 bases from V and 8 bases from J, with 24 bases between. CDR1 is SGHVS, CDR2 FQNEAQ, per germline. This CDR3 comprises 16 residues. The CDR3 sequence is CASSPNPTVTGGEAFF. CDR3 nucleotides: TGTGCCAGCAGCCCGAACCCCACCGTTACCGGAGGGGAAGCTTTCTTT.

The chain carries TRBV15 and TRBJ2-2; D gene unclear. Trimming left V 0 bases short and J 7 bases short, with 15 bases between. CDR1 and CDR2 (germline): LNHNV, YYDKDF (reference sequence). The CDR3 totals 16 residues. The CDR3 is CATSRDSHRPGGELFF. CDR3 nucleotides: TGTGCCACCAGCAGAGATAGCCATCGGCCGGGCGGGGAGCTGTTTTTT.

The chain recombines TRBV6-5 with TRBJ2-7; a weak D match, TRBD2 (5 bases). Trimming stripped 11 bases from V and 3 bases from J, with 8 bases between. This CDR3 is 10 amino acids long. Germline V gene data show CDR1 as MNHEY and CDR2 as SVGAGI. CDR3: CARGCYEQYV. The CDR3 DNA follows: TGTGCCCGGGGATGCTACGAGCAGTACGTC.